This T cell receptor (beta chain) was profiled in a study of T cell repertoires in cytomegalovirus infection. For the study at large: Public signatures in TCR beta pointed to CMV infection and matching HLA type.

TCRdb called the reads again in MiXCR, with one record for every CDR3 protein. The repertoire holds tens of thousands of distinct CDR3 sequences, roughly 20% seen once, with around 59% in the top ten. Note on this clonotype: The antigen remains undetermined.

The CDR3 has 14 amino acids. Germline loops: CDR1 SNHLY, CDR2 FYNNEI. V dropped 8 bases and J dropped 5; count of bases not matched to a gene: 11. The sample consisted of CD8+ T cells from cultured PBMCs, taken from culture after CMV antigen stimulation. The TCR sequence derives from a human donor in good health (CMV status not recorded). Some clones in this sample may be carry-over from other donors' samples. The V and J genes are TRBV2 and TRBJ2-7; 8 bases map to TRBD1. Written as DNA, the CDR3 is TGTGCCAGCCCCACCGGGACAGGACTCCACGAGCAGTACTTC. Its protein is CASPTGTGLHEQYF.